One and the same sample provided the 16 T cell receptor beta chains below, sequenced in a study of blood T cell repertoires in COVID-19. Data came from immunoSEQ multiplex PCR; TCRdb stores just in-frame clones and leaves some out. The profile shows 390,000 or so clones, around 92% of them singletons. Input material: peripheral blood. These receptor sequences come from a woman under 40 with COVID-19, enrolled during active disease.

In this sample, this clone turned up once. The rearrangement joins TRBV5-4 to TRBJ1-2, with TRBD1 matching 7 bases. The CDR3 has 15 amino acids. The V and J ends lost 2 bases and 2 bases, in that order; junction bases with no gene match: 6. Germline loops: CDR1 SGHNT, CDR2 YYREEE (reference sequence). Here the CDR3 DNA reads TGTGCCAGCAGCTTTACGACAGGGTTGAACTATGGCTACACCTTC. Its protein is CASSFTTGLNYGYTF.

The rearrangement joins TRBV24-1 to TRBJ1-2; perhaps TRBD1 as D (6 bases). With 5 bases removed from V and 8 bases from J, the gap between germline ends came to 20 bases. CDR1 is KGHDR, CDR2 SFDVKD, per germline. This CDR3 is 15 amino acids long. The CDR3 sequence: CATSAGGRGASGYTF. As DNA, the CDR3 is TGTGCCACCAGTGCGGGGGGGCGGGGGGCGTCGGGCTACACCTTC.

This clone was observed once. V gene TRBV5-8 combines with J gene TRBJ2-5; 7 nucleotides align to TRBD1. With V trimmed by 4 bases and J by 1 base, 7 bases remained unmatched. Germline-derived CDR1 and CDR2 are SGHTS and YDEGEE. The CDR3 contains 15 residues. The CDR3: CASSRGTDLQETQYF. The CDR3 region has the DNA TGTGCCAGCAGCCGTGGGACAGACCTCCAAGAGACCCAGTACTTC.

The genes are TRBV5-1 and TRBJ1-1; possible D gene TRBD1, 5 bases. This CDR3 contains 11 residues. Germline V CDR1 and CDR2: SGHRS, YFSETQ. The V gene lost 6 bases and the J gene lost 4 bases, with 7 bases spanning the gap. The DNA of the CDR3 is TGCGCCAGCACCCAGGGCACTGAAGCTTTCTTT. Translating gives CASTQGTEAFF.

The V and J genes are TRBV6-5 and TRBJ1-5; tentative D call: TRBD1 (6 bases). CDR1 is MNHEY, CDR2 SVGAGI, per germline. The CDR3 loop spans 14 amino acids. The V gene lost 6 bases and the J gene lost 5 bases, with 14 bases spanning the gap. The CDR3 region is CASSQQGWDQPQHF. In DNA form, the CDR3 reads TGTGCCAGCAGCCAACAGGGCTGGGATCAGCCCCAGCATTTT.

CDR3 coding DNA: TGTGCCAGCAGCTTAGTTTCCCCGGGACAGTTGAACTATGGCTACACCTTC. It codes for CASSLVSPGQLNYGYTF. The genes are TRBV7-8 and TRBJ1-2, with 7 bases aligning to TRBD1. Per the germline V gene, CDR1 is SGHVS and CDR2 is FQNEAQ. Losses at the gene ends were 1 base for V and 2 bases for J; bases not matched to a gene: 10. This CDR3 contains 17 residues.

The chain links TRBV13 to TRBJ1-3; 8 bases match TRBD1. The CDR3 consists of 15 residues. Germline V gene data show CDR1 as PRHDT and CDR2 as FYEKMQ (reference sequence). Trimming at V came to 9 bases and at J to 4 bases, leaving 11 bases not matched to a gene. The CDR3 DNA reads as TGTGCCAGTCGAGCACCCAGGGGGCTAGGAAACACCATATATTTT. Residues: CASRAPRGLGNTIYF. Together with reference TRBV13 and TRBJ1-3, the CDR3 gives the full variable domain: AAGVIQSPRHLIKEKRETATLKCYPIPRHDTVYWYQQGPGQDPQFLISFYEKMQSDKGSIPDRFSAQQFSDYHSELNMSSLELGDSALYFCASRAPRGLGNTIYFGEGSWLTVV.

The rearrangement joins TRBV4-3 to TRBJ2-2; D is perhaps TRBD1 (6 bases). Per germline, CDR1 LGHNA and CDR2 YSLEER. Trimming removed 0 bases from V and 5 bases from J, with 19 bases in between. The CDR3 extends over 18 amino acids. The CDR3 DNA reads TGCGCCAGCAGCCAAGATTTGTCCAGGGGCGCGCGGACCGGGGAGCTGTTTTTT. Amino acids: CASSQDLSRGARTGELFF.

This chain joins TRBV11-3 and TRBJ2-1, with TRBD1 identical over 9 bases. This CDR3 comprises 17 residues. Germline trimming cut 4 bases from V and 8 bases from J; bases unmatched to any gene: 15. Per the germline V gene, CDR1 is SGHNT and CDR2 is YENEEA. CDR3 DNA sequence: TGTGCCAGCAGCTCCTCTCTCAAGGACAGGGGAGTGGATGAGCAGTTCTTC. It specifies CASSSSLKDRGVDEQFF.

This clone was detected many times. J is TRBJ2-2 and V is TRBV6-2 or TRBV6-3; TRBD2 agrees at 8 bases. V was clipped by 2 bases and J by 6 bases; unmatched bases: 5. The CDR3 runs to 15 residues. Germline V gene data show CDR1 as MNHEY and CDR2 as SVGEGT. The CDR3: CASSYGTSQSGELFF. The CDR3 region has the DNA TGTGCCAGCAGTTACGGGACTAGTCAATCCGGGGAGCTGTTTTTT.

The V gene is TRBV13, the J gene TRBJ2-5; 8 positions match TRBD2. Germline-derived CDR1 and CDR2 are PRHDT and FYEKMQ (reference sequence). The V and J ends lost 0 bases and 2 bases, in that order; junction bases with no gene match: 8. The CDR3 runs 17 residues. The CDR3 reads CASSLGTSGGLQETQYF. As DNA, the CDR3 is TGTGCCAGCAGCTTAGGCACGAGCGGGGGCCTTCAAGAGACCCAGTACTTC.

The chain couples TRBV19 to TRBJ1-5, with unresolved D. Per germline, CDR1 LNHDA and CDR2 SQIVND (reference sequence). This CDR3 comprises 15 residues. V lost 0 bases, J lost 7 bases, and 13 bases lay in between. CDR3: CASSIDGGREQPQHF. In DNA form, the CDR3 reads TGTGCCAGTAGTATAGATGGAGGGCGTGAGCAGCCCCAGCATTTT.

The chain uses TRBV27 and TRBJ2-7, with D perhaps TRBD2 (7 bases). The V and J ends lost 5 bases and 3 bases respectively, with 20 bases between them. This CDR3 spans 16 amino acids. CDR1 and CDR2 (germline): MNHEY, SMNVEV (reference sequence). CDR3 in DNA: TGTGCCAGCAGTGTCTACCTTGGGGGGGGCCTCTACGAGCAGTACTTC. It encodes CASSVYLGGGLYEQYF.

V usage is TRBV27 and J usage is TRBJ1-2; 8 bases are shared with TRBD1. Germline-derived CDR1 and CDR2 are MNHEY and SMNVEV (reference sequence). Trimming cost V 2 bases and J 6 bases; bases outside gene matches: 11. The CDR3 loop spans 16 amino acids. For the CDR3, the DNA is TGTGCCAGCAGTTTAGCGGGACAGGCTGACTACAATGGCTACACCTTC. Its translation is CASSLAGQADYNGYTF.

This clone was seen once. The chain has TRBV18 and TRBJ1-6; possible D gene TRBD1, 6 bases. This CDR3 spans 16 amino acids. Deletions cut 3 bases from V and 4 bases from J, with 13 bases between. Germline CDR1 reads KGHSH; CDR2 reads LQKENI. CDR3: CASSPRQARYNSPLHF. In nucleotides, the CDR3 is TGTGCCAGCTCACCCCGACAGGCTCGTTATAATTCACCCCTCCACTTT.

The chain couples TRBV5-8 to TRBJ1-2; D is possibly TRBD1 (5 bases). The germline V gene has CDR1 SGHTS and CDR2 YDEGEE. The CDR3 spans 15 residues. The V end lost 0 bases, the J end lost 5 bases, and 14 bases lay between the germline ends. CDR3 bases: TGTGCCAGCAGCTTGGACAGGAGCCTCCAATATGGCTACACCTTC. Its protein product is CASSLDRSLQYGYTF.